The 10 T cell receptor beta chains below come from one sample, sequenced in a study of molecular identifiers for immune sequencing clone quantification. TCRdb reanalysed the PCR reads using MiXCR and keeps one entry per CDR3 protein. The sample comprises 53,000 or so distinct CDR3 sequences, more than 35% of which are singletons, and around 4% rests with the top ten. Sequenced material: naive CD8+ T cells from blood, with Jurkat cell RNA spiked in. Subset specified: FACS-sorted CD8+CD4-CCR7+CD45RA+ naive T cells. The receptors here all came from a human donor in good health. Some libraries in this study had Jurkat cell RNA spiked in.

The chain has TRBV27 and TRBJ2-1, with a weak D call TRBD2 (5 bases). From germline, CDR1 is MNHEY and CDR2 SMNVEV (reference sequence). The V gene lost 0 bases and the J gene lost 0 bases, with 9 bases spanning the gap. The CDR3 length is 16 residues. This CDR3 reads CASSLSSGSSYNEQFF. CDR3 nucleotides: TGTGCCAGCAGTTTATCATCGGGAAGCTCCTACAATGAGCAGTTCTTC.

This clonotype showed up just a few times. The chain links TRBV27 to TRBJ2-7; D is possibly TRBD2 (5 bases). The CDR3 runs 13 residues. The germline V and J ends were trimmed by 2 bases and 2 bases, with 7 bases remaining between them. Germline CDR1 MNHEY, CDR2 SMNVEV (reference sequence). CDR3 amino acids: CASSLGRAYEQYF. The DNA for the CDR3 is TGTGCCAGCAGTTTAGGGCGGGCCTACGAGCAGTACTTC.

This clonotype was observed at least ten times. The chain couples TRBV29-1 to TRBJ1-3; weak D call: TRBD1 (6 bases). Trimming pared 4 bases from V and 0 bases from J, leaving 10 bases between. Germline CDR1 is SQVTM and CDR2 is ANQGSEA. There are 14 residues in the CDR3. The CDR3 loop is CSVAGGSSGNTIYF. DNA for the CDR3: TGCAGCGTTGCCGGGGGCAGCTCTGGAAACACCATATATTTT.

V usage is TRBV12-3 or TRBV12-4 and J usage is TRBJ1-1; TRBD1 might be the D (6 bases). V gave up 10 bases and J gave up 3 bases, with 21 bases separating them. The CDR3 has 15 amino acids. The CDR3 here is CATTPRGRGDTEAFF. CDR3 bases: TGTGCCACCACGCCGAGGGGTAGGGGGGACACTGAAGCTTTCTTT.

This clonotype was seen a single time. This could be a read error, since a much larger clone is one nucleotide away. The chain is built from TRBV20-1 and TRBJ2-4; D possibly corresponds to TRBD2 (6 bases). Germline values: CDR1 DFQATT, CDR2 SNEGSKA (reference sequence). This CDR3 region has 13 residues. CDR3 loop: CSGAEGLRSIQNF. The CDR3 DNA reads as TGCAGTGGCGCGGAGGGACTCCGCTCCATTCAGAACTTC.

This clonotype was detected only a few times. The rearrangement links TRBV10-1 to TRBJ2-5; 13 bases map to TRBD2. The CDR3 length is 17 residues. In germline, CDR1 is WNHNN, CDR2 SYGVQD (reference sequence). V lost 0 bases to trimming and J lost 5 bases; unmatched junction nucleotides: 6. In DNA, the CDR3 is TGCGCCAGCAGTGAGTCTCGGACTAGCGGGAGAGGGGAGACCCAGTACTTC. Amino acid sequence: CASSESRTSGRGETQYF.

This clonotype was seen a handful of times. The CDR3 region is CSARTREGHRLSYEQYF. The CDR3 nucleotides are TGCAGTGCCAGAACGCGGGAGGGCCATCGCTTATCCTACGAGCAGTACTTC. The chain links TRBV20-1 to TRBJ2-7, with 9 bases that match TRBD2. Looked up from germline, CDR1 is DFQATT and CDR2 is SNEGSKA (reference sequence). The CDR3 consists of 17 residues. Trimming removed 6 bases from V and 1 base from J; junction bases left unmatched: 16.

Comments on this clonotype: It may be a read error: a sequence one base away is much more abundant. J is TRBJ2-4 and V is TRBV5-1; D possibly corresponds to TRBD2 (5 bases). Germline loops: CDR1 SGHRS, CDR2 YFSETQ. Trimming removed 4 bases from V and 0 bases from J, with 11 bases in between. The CDR3 extends over 15 amino acids. The CDR3 protein is CASSAGGLAKNIQYF. The CDR3 DNA follows: TGCGCCAGCAGCGCCGGAGGTCTAGCCAAAAACATTCAGTACTTC.

Turning to this clonotype: This could be a read error, since a much larger clone is one nucleotide away. The genes are TRBV20-1 and TRBJ2-3; possible D gene TRBD2, 5 bases. Germline V gene data show CDR1 as DFQATT and CDR2 as SNEGSKA (reference sequence). The CDR3 sequence is 12 residues long. With 5 bases removed from V and 8 bases from J, the gap between germline ends came to 14 bases. CDR3 bases: TGCAGTGCTTCCAGGACCCGGGGTACGCAGTATTTT. Protein product: CSASRTRGTQYF.

This chain joins TRBV4-1 and TRBJ2-1, with 8 nucleotides matching TRBD2. Germline loops: CDR1 MGHRA, CDR2 YSYEKL. The ends lost 0 bases at V and 2 bases at J; junction bases unmatched: 6. The CDR3 has 17 residues. CDR3 residues: CASSQDGSGSTYNEQFF. CDR3 DNA sequence: TGCGCCAGCAGCCAAGATGGCAGCGGGAGTACCTACAATGAGCAGTTCTTC.